A single sample gave rise to the 6 T cell receptor beta chains below, sequenced in a study of regulatory T cells in long-lasting Graves disease. Documented time point: newly diagnosed GD, antithyroid drugs for less than 3 months. TCR sequences were obtained from RNA taken from PBMCs. For TCR beta, libraries came from iRepertoire HTBI primers and Arm-PCR of CDR3 regions. TCRdb called the multiplex PCR reads again in MiXCR, with one record for every CDR3 protein. The sample includes about 540,000 distinct CDR3 sequences, about 13% seen only once; the top ten take 10%. In addition, the sample was reused for a study of T cells in Graves' hyperthyroidism and ophthalmopathy.

Sequenced material: peripheral blood mononuclear cells (PBMCs), taken at new diagnosis, from a patient treated with antithyroid drugs. The receptors shown here come from a man younger than 45 with Graves disease.

This clonotype was counted between two and nine times. This sequence joins TRBV19 and TRBJ2-3; D possibly uses TRBD1 or TRBD2 (5 bases each). CDR3 size: 14 residues. Trimming shortened V by 7 bases and J by 4 bases, and 15 bases separated the two germline ends. Germline V gene sequence: CDR1 LNHDA, CDR2 SQIVND (reference sequence). The CDR3 bases are TGTGCCAGTAACGACAATGTGGGGGCAGATACGCAGTATTTT. It specifies CASNDNVGADTQYF.

This clonotype has more than one count but fewer than ten. As DNA, the CDR3 is TGTGCCAGTACCCCACCCGGGACTAGCGGGGCCTACGAGCAGTACTTC. Its translation: CASTPPGTSGAYEQYF. The genes are TRBV19 and TRBJ2-7; 13 nucleotides match TRBD2. Germline CDR1 and CDR2: LNHDA and SQIVND (reference sequence). V dropped 7 bases and J dropped 2; count of bases not matched to a gene: 8. The CDR3 runs 16 residues.

The V gene is TRBV10-3, the J gene TRBJ1-1, with 7 bases that match TRBD1. From germline, CDR1 is ENHRY and CDR2 SYGVKD. The CDR3 totals 13 residues. Trimming took 2 bases from V and 9 from J; bases not matched to a gene: 6. CDR3 amino acids: CAISEQRTGQAFF. The CDR3 DNA is TGTGCCATCAGTGAGCAAAGGACAGGACAAGCTTTCTTT.

This clonotype was counted ten times or more. This chain connects TRBV2 to TRBJ1-5; no clear D gene. The germline CDR1 and CDR2 sequences are SNHLY and FYNNEI. This CDR3 spans 15 amino acids. V was clipped by 6 bases and J by 0 bases, with 12 bases between them. Here the CDR3 reads CASSADGNSNQPQHF. The CDR3 DNA reads as TGTGCCAGCAGCGCGGACGGAAATAGCAATCAGCCCCAGCATTTT.

A word on this clonotype: A much larger clone lies one base from this, so it may be a read error. This chain connects TRBV28 to TRBJ2-7; 8 bases line up with TRBD2. The CDR3 covers 15 residues. V trimming: 5 bases; J trimming: 3 bases; junction bases outside the gene matches: 9. Germline CDR1 is MDHEN and CDR2 is SYDVKM. CDR3 bases: TGTGCCAGCAGTACACCTACCGGGGGGGGCTACGAGCAGTACTTC. Protein product: CASSTPTGGGYEQYF. The variable domain in full, completed from reference TRBV28 and TRBJ2-7, reads DVKVTQSSRYLVKRTGEKVFLECVQDMDHENMFWYRQDPGLGLRLIYFSYDVKMKEKGDIPEGYSVSREKKERFSLILESASTNQTSMYLCASSTPTGGGYEQYFGPGTRLTVT.

This clonotype has at least ten counts. The CDR3, as DNA: TGTGCCAGCAGTTTATCGATTGCTACGGGATCCAACTATGGCTACACCTTC. This encodes CASSLSIATGSNYGYTF. This rearrangement joins TRBV27 to TRBJ1-2, with unresolved D. The CDR3 is 17 residues long. Germline loops: CDR1 MNHEY, CDR2 SMNVEV (reference sequence). Between the trimmed V and J ends, which lost 0 bases and 2 bases, there was a span of 16 bases.